This T cell receptor beta chain was sequenced during a study of STAT5B mutations in CD4+ large granular lymphocyte leukemia. As for the study in general: CD8+ depletion followed by anti-CD4 microbead selection was applied to cryopreserved cells. General study results and limits: 8/27 top patient clones versus 2/35 control clones were TRBV06-family.

About this clone itself: Its antigen is as yet unknown.

Original processing notes: A clonotype over 5% of the repertoire counted as a possible leukemic clone, around 60 overall. Only in-frame clones appear in the TCRdb table, and some are missing; sequencing was by immunoSEQ multiplex PCR. V and J calls plus clone size are reproduced from that table; the DNA served to infer D and trimming. Found here are 4,700 or so clones, 70% to 90% of them singletons; the top ten hold about 75%. The V end was cut by 7 bases, the J end by 0 bases, with 11 bases between. The CDR3 contains 15 residues. Germline CDR1 is SGHRS and CDR2 is YFSETQ. The sample comprised PBMCs. The sequence derives from a man aged 40-49 years with CD4+ T-cell large granular lymphocyte leukemia. The J gene is TRBJ1-6, the V gene TRBV5-1; D not resolved. CDR3 region: CASGEESSYNSPLHF. In DNA, the CDR3 is TGCGCCAGCGGGGAGGAGAGCTCCTATAATTCACCCCTCCACTTT.